One and the same sample provided the 18 T cell receptor beta chains below, sequenced in a study of blood T cell repertoires in COVID-19 (dated by TCRdb to about 2020). Libraries were prepared through the immunoSEQ multiplex PCR assay. Sourced from immuneACCESS, this table was stored by TCRdb with only in-frame sequences that have V and J called. A share of the clones is absent; for the studies checked, an unresolved V gene accounts for under half, and the remainder has no known explanation. The sample records roughly 100,000 clones, about 89% of which are singletons. Of the sample, 3.9% falls within the top ten clones. Sequencing input: peripheral blood. The receptors shown here come from a woman in her fifties or sixties in a cohort sampled during active COVID-19.

V gene TRBV7-2 combines with J gene TRBJ2-3; D perhaps matches TRBD2 (6 bases). The CDR3 has 14 amino acids. Germline lookup yields CDR1 SGHTA and CDR2 FQGNSA. V was trimmed by 6 bases and J by 9 bases, leaving 19 bases between them. In DNA form, the CDR3 reads TGTGCCAGCAGACCTAATCTCGGGGGAGGCACGCAGTATTTT. Translating gives CASRPNLGGGTQYF.

In its sample, this clone was seen a few times. The chain recombines TRBV5-5 with TRBJ2-1; TRBD2 might be the D (6 bases). CDR1 is SGHKS, CDR2 YYEKEE, per germline (reference sequence). The CDR3 is 12 residues long. Trimming took off 0 bases at V and 10 bases at J, with 8 bases between the two ends. The CDR3 loop is CASSLEAGEQFF. CDR3 DNA: TGTGCCAGCAGCTTGGAGGCGGGGGAGCAGTTCTTC.

The rearrangement joins TRBV9 to TRBJ2-2; 7 nucleotides line up with TRBD1. Germline-derived CDR1 and CDR2 are SGDLS and YYNGEE. V gave up 4 bases and J gave up 5 bases; unmatched junction bases: 8. The CDR3 sequence is 15 residues long. The CDR3 nucleotides read TGTGCCAGCAGCCCCGCGCCAGGGGGAACCGGGGAGCTGTTTTTT. Encoded protein: CASSPAPGGTGELFF. Combining the CDR3 with reference TRBV9 and TRBJ2-2 gives the whole variable domain DSGVTQTPKHLITATGQRVTLRCSPRSGDLSVYWYQQSLDQGLQFLIQYYNGEERAKGNILERFSAQQFPDLHSELNLSSLELGDSALYFCASSPAPGGTGELFFGEGSRLTVL.

This rearrangement joins TRBV28 to TRBJ2-3; D call uncertain. The CDR3 spans 12 residues. Per the germline V gene, CDR1 is MDHEN and CDR2 is SYDVKM. The V end lost 5 bases, the J end lost 5 bases, and 8 bases lay between the germline ends. The CDR3, as DNA: TGTGCCAGCAGTCGGGTGGGAGATACGCAGTATTTT. Its translation: CASSRVGDTQYF.

The rearrangement joins TRBV13 to TRBJ1-4, with D possibly matching TRBD1 (6 bases). The germline V gene has CDR1 PRHDT and CDR2 FYEKMQ (reference sequence). Trimming took 5 bases from V and 4 from J, leaving 17 bases between them. This CDR3 is 16 amino acids long. For the CDR3, the DNA is TGTGCCAGCAGCCACAAACAGGGATGGGGTAATGAAAAACTGTTTTTT. Translated, it gives CASSHKQGWGNEKLFF.

V is TRBV7-9 and J is TRBJ2-1, with 10 bases matching TRBD2. V dropped 3 bases and J dropped 4; count of bases not matched to a gene: 6. The CDR3 sequence is 16 residues long. Germline V gives CDR1 SEHNR, CDR2 FQNEAQ (reference sequence). The CDR3 nucleotides are TGTGCCAGCAGCTTTCGGACTAGCGGAGAATACAATGAGCAGTTCTTC. Encoded protein: CASSFRTSGEYNEQFF.

This chain connects TRBV9 to TRBJ1-4; 8 bases agree with TRBD1. The CDR3 length is 15 residues. The V segment lost 2 bases and the J segment 7 bases; nucleotides outside the gene matches: 7. Germline lookup yields CDR1 SGDLS and CDR2 YYNGEE. This CDR3 is CASSVGTGLGEKLFF. In DNA, the CDR3 is TGTGCCAGCAGCGTTGGGACAGGCTTGGGTGAAAAACTGTTTTTT.

This clone was seen only a few times. The chain recombines TRBV3-1 (or the pseudogene TRBV3-2) with TRBJ1-3; D gene uncertain. The CDR3 is 17 amino acids. CDR1 and CDR2 from the germline V gene are LGHDT and YNNKEL (reference sequence). V was shortened by 0 bases and J by 0 bases, with 12 bases between the two germline ends. Written as DNA, the CDR3 is TGTGCCAGCAGCCAAGACGGGAAAAGGAGCTCTGGAAACACCATATATTTT. This sequence encodes CASSQDGKRSSGNTIYF.

The J gene is TRBJ2-3, the V gene TRBV7-9, with D possibly matching TRBD1 (5 bases). This CDR3 has 14 residues. Per germline, CDR1 SEHNR and CDR2 FQNEAQ (reference sequence). Trimming took 1 base from V and 6 from J, leaving 11 bases between them. The CDR3 DNA sequence: TGTGCCAGCAGCTTAGAGTCCAGGGCCGATACGCAGTATTTT. Its protein is CASSLESRADTQYF.

The chain recombines TRBV28 with TRBJ2-7, with TRBD1 identical over 8 bases. The ends lost 9 bases at V and 6 bases at J; junction bases unmatched: 16. CDR3 length equals 15 residues. Germline V gene data show CDR1 as MDHEN and CDR2 as SYDVKM. The chain's CDR3 is CASNAGGVHNSEQYF. CDR3 bases: TGTGCCAGTAACGCAGGGGGCGTGCATAACTCCGAGCAGTACTTC.

CDR3 protein: CASSAARSYNEQFF. DNA for the CDR3: TGTGCCAGCAGTGCTGCGCGGTCCTACAATGAGCAGTTCTTC. The rearrangement links TRBV2 to TRBJ2-1; no reliable D call. The CDR3 consists of 14 residues. The germline V gene has CDR1 SNHLY and CDR2 FYNNEI. V dropped 4 bases and J dropped 1 base, with 8 bases sitting between them.

The chain has TRBV6-5 and TRBJ2-3; 7 bases align to TRBD2. Germline CDR1 and CDR2: MNHEY and SVGAGI. This CDR3 contains 14 residues. V was clipped by 7 bases and J by 1 base; unmatched bases: 5. The CDR3 region is CASMTSRGTDTQYF. The DNA for the CDR3 is TGTGCCAGCATGACTAGCAGGGGCACAGATACGCAGTATTTT.

There are a few counts of this clone. This rearrangement joins TRBV10-1 to TRBJ1-1, with D unclear. CDR3 length: 13 residues. CDR1 is WNHNN, CDR2 SYGVQD, per germline (reference sequence). Between the trimmed V and J ends, which lost 7 bases and 3 bases, there was a span of 12 bases. CDR3 residues: CASKFSADTEAFF. For the CDR3, the DNA is TGCGCCAGCAAATTTAGCGCGGACACTGAAGCTTTCTTT.

The rearrangement uses TRBV6-5 and TRBJ1-2; D gene ambiguous. Germline CDR1 reads MNHEY; CDR2 reads SVGAGI. Trimming cost V 7 bases and J 8 bases, with 20 bases left between them. CDR3 length: 14 amino acids. The chain's CDR3 is CASTPLIGGRGYTF. CDR3 bases: TGTGCCAGCACCCCCCTAATAGGCGGTAGAGGCTACACCTTC.

This chain uses TRBV6-2 or TRBV6-3 with TRBJ1-5, with D possibly TRBD1 on 5 matching bases. V shed 4 bases and J shed 0 bases, with 13 bases lying between them. This CDR3 is built from 16 residues. CDR1 and CDR2 from the germline V gene are MNHEY and SVGEGT. The CDR3 DNA reads as TGTGCCAGCAGTTTCGGAGGGGCGAATAGCAATCAGCCCCAGCATTTT. Its translation is CASSFGGANSNQPQHF.

V usage is TRBV7-9 and J usage is TRBJ1-5; TRBD1 is a possible D gene (6 bases). This CDR3 contains 16 residues. CDR1 is SEHNR and CDR2 is FQNEAQ in the germline V gene (reference sequence). V was trimmed by 11 bases and J by 0 bases, leaving 20 bases between them. The chain's CDR3 is CAVGVTGQNSNQPQHF. As DNA, the CDR3 is TGTGCCGTAGGGGTCACGGGACAAAATAGCAATCAGCCCCAGCATTTT.

This chain joins TRBV30 and TRBJ2-7; a possible D gene is TRBD2 (7 bases). Germline V lookup: CDR1 GTSNPN, CDR2 SVGIG (reference sequence). Trimming took off 7 bases at V and 1 base at J, with 17 bases between the two ends. The CDR3 runs 14 residues. CDR3 DNA sequence: TGTGCCTTTGGGGGGGAGGGGGAATCCTACGAGCAGTACTTC. This codes for CAFGGEGESYEQYF.

The rearrangement links TRBV2 to TRBJ2-5, with D unclear. CDR1 SNHLY and CDR2 FYNNEI come from the germline V gene. This CDR3 has 14 residues. V was pared by 4 bases and J by 5 bases, with 14 bases between. CDR3 DNA sequence: TGTGCCAGCAGTGGGCCGACTCTAGTTGAGACCCAGTACTTC. Protein sequence: CASSGPTLVETQYF.